A single sample gave rise to the 8 T cell receptor beta chains below, sequenced in a study of T-cell memory formation after mild COVID-19. MiXCR was run by TCRdb on the 5' RACE reads, yielding one entry per CDR3 protein. The top ten clones hold roughly 8.3% of a sample with under 600,000 distinct CDR3 sequences, roughly a fifth of them seen once. The sequencing input was PBMCs or a T cell subset sorted from them (not recorded which). The receptor source for this set is an adult woman who had mild COVID-19 (a few samples of this study predate the infection). Cell type and time point are not known.

The chain has TRBV12-3 or TRBV12-4 and TRBJ1-5, with 9 bases matching TRBD1. Germline trimming cut 6 bases from V and 4 bases from J; bases unmatched to any gene: 7. This CDR3 spans 15 amino acids. The CDR3 sequence is CASSPQGALNQPQHF. The CDR3 coding sequence is TGTGCCAGCAGCCCACAGGGGGCGCTGAATCAGCCCCAGCATTTT.

This chain joins TRBV4-1 and TRBJ2-2; D is undetermined. Trimming shortened V by 4 bases and J by 6 bases, and 9 bases separated the two germline ends. This CDR3 has 13 residues. Germline V gene sequence: CDR1 MGHRA, CDR2 YSYEKL. DNA of the CDR3: TGCGCCAGCAGCCTTACCCGGGCCGGGGAGCTGTTTTTT. Its protein product is CASSLTRAGELFF.

The chain combines TRBV29-1 with TRBJ1-1; D may be TRBD1 (6 bases). The germline V gene has CDR1 SQVTM and CDR2 ANQGSEA. This CDR3 contains 14 residues. V was shortened by 4 bases and J by 1 base, with 13 bases between the two germline ends. CDR3 loop: CSVAPGHQNTEAFF. CDR3 in DNA: TGCAGCGTTGCACCGGGACACCAGAACACTGAAGCTTTCTTT.

V and J are TRBV6-5 and TRBJ2-7; 7 nucleotides align to TRBD2. In germline, CDR1 is MNHEY, CDR2 SVGAGI. The length of the CDR3 is 15 residues. V was clipped by 2 bases and J by 1 base; unmatched bases: 5. Here the CDR3 reads CASSYGRGRSYEQYF. The CDR3 nucleotides are TGTGCCAGCAGTTACGGGCGGGGGAGGTCCTACGAGCAGTACTTC.

This clonotype came up a few times. V is TRBV7-2 and J is TRBJ2-7; 7 nucleotides match TRBD2. V shed 6 bases and J 2 bases; nucleotides not matched to a gene: 10. The germline V gene encodes CDR1 SGHTA and CDR2 FQGNSA. The CDR3 consists of 15 residues. CDR3 in amino acids: CASSPPRGNAYEQYF. The CDR3 DNA is TGTGCCAGCAGTCCACCGCGGGGGAACGCCTACGAGCAGTACTTC.

V is TRBV12-3 or TRBV12-4 and J is TRBJ2-5; 11 bases map to TRBD2. The CDR3 consists of 15 residues. Trimming at V came to 8 bases and at J to 4 bases, leaving 9 bases not matched to a gene. CDR3 sequence (DNA): TGTGCCAGCGTTGCGATAGCGGGAGGGTCAGAGACCCAGTACTTC. This sequence encodes CASVAIAGGSETQYF.

This clonotype was seen more than once but under ten times. This chain joins TRBV9 and TRBJ1-1; 7 bases are shared with TRBD1. The V gene's germline CDR1 is SGDLS and CDR2 YYNGEE. The V and J ends lost 4 bases and 4 bases, in that order; junction bases with no gene match: 4. This CDR3 has 13 amino acids. The CDR3 sequence: CASSPGTATEAFF. CDR3 DNA sequence: TGTGCCAGCAGCCCAGGGACAGCCACTGAAGCTTTCTTT. The whole variable domain, filled in from reference TRBV9 and TRBJ1-1, reads DSGVTQTPKHLITATGQRVTLRCSPRSGDLSVYWYQQSLDQGLQFLIQYYNGEERAKGNILERFSAQQFPDLHSELNLSSLELGDSALYFCASSPGTATEAFFGQGTRLTVV.

V and J are TRBV12-3 or TRBV12-4 and TRBJ2-7; 8 bases fit TRBD1. This CDR3 has 14 amino acids. V lost 5 bases to trimming and J lost 5 bases; unmatched junction nucleotides: 8. CDR3 in DNA: TGTGCCAGCAGTCAGACAGGGGACACACACGAGCAGTACTTC. Residues: CASSQTGDTHEQYF.